These T cell receptor beta chains were read from a single sample in a study of cytomegalovirus exposure and HLA in healthy donors. Assay: immunoSEQ multiplex PCR; the TCRdb copy retains only in-frame clones and omits some. The sample has about 60,000 clones; approximately 96% are singletons. The sample taken for sequencing was PBMCs. These receptors were obtained from a man aged 18 to 29 in good health and CMV-seronegative. CDR3s include the opening cysteine and the closing phenylalanine or tryptophan. A D gene is named only where the DNA matches it firmly. Size is omitted from some rows. Given values are once, few, many or a class for expanded clones.

D,size,V,J,CDR3,DNA
NA,NA,TRBV6-1,TRBJ2-1,CASRVFSLFF,TGTGCCAGCAGGGTATTTAGCCTGTTCTTC
NA,NA,TRBV7-6,TRBJ2-3,CASSLGLGSKDTQYF,TGTGCCAGCAGCTTGGGGTTGGGGAGTAAGGATACGCAGTATTTT
TRBD1,NA,TRBV2,TRBJ2-7,CASRGTGGEQYF,TGTGCCAGCAGGGGGACAGGGGGGGAGCAGTACTTC
TRBD2,once,TRBV11-3,TRBJ2-2,CASSPGTSGNTGELFF,TGTGCCAGCAGCCCGGGGACTAGCGGGAACACCGGGGAGCTGTTTTTT
NA,NA,TRBV20-1,TRBJ2-5,CSARASRPQYF,TGCAGTGCTAGAGCCTCGCGGCCCCAGTACTTC
NA,NA,TRBV6-4,TRBJ1-1,CASSVNRDHTEAFF,TGTGCCAGCAGTGTCAACAGGGATCACACTGAAGCTTTCTTT
TRBD1,NA,TRBV28,TRBJ2-3,CASSAKQGSTDTQYF,TGTGCCAGCAGTGCAAAACAGGGGAGCACAGATACGCAGTATTTT
NA,NA,TRBV19,TRBJ2-7,CASSMGQGRIYEQYF,TGTGCCAGTAGTATGGGGCAGGGTCGAATCTACGAGCAGTACTTC
TRBD2,NA,TRBV12-5,TRBJ2-2,CASGVLAGGFTGELFF,TGTGCTAGTGGTGTTCTAGCGGGTGGGTTCACCGGGGAGCTGTTTTTT
TRBD1,NA,TRBV19,TRBJ2-7,CASKGTVTTYEQYF,TGTGCCAGTAAGGGGACAGTGACCACCTACGAGCAGTACTTC
TRBD2,NA,TRBV28,TRBJ2-7,CASSSPPGGRTYEQYF,TGTGCCAGCAGTTCCCCCCCGGGGGGGCGGACCTACGAGCAGTACTTC
NA,NA,TRBV19,TRBJ2-7,CASSQDLGPSSYEQYF,TGTGCCAGTAGTCAAGACCTCGGTCCTAGCTCCTACGAGCAGTACTTC
TRBD2,NA,TRBV4-3,TRBJ2-1,CASRRRLAEGYNEQFF,TGCGCCAGCAGACGTCGACTAGCGGAAGGCTACAATGAGCAGTTCTTC
NA,NA,TRBV21-1,TRBJ2-3,CASSTDRVNTQYF,TGTGCCAGCAGCACGGACAGGGTAAATACGCAGTATTTT
TRBD2,NA,TRBV6-5,TRBJ2-3,CASRALGLAADTQYF,TGTGCCAGCAGAGCCCTTGGTCTAGCGGCGGATACGCAGTATTTT
NA,NA,TRBV11-3,TRBJ1-5,CASSRPLQPQHF,TGTGCCAGCAGCCGTCCACTTCAGCCCCAGCATTTT
TRBD2,NA,TRBV29-1,TRBJ2-1,CSVEDPGLAGSYNEQFF,TGCAGCGTTGAAGATCCGGGACTAGCGGGATCTTACAATGAGCAGTTCTTC
NA,NA,TRBV19,TRBJ2-6,CASSRTVISGANVLTF,TGTGCCAGTAGTAGGACAGTTATCTCTGGGGCCAACGTCCTGACTTTC
NA,NA,TRBV19,TRBJ1-2,CASSMRYGYTF,TGTGCCAGTAGTATGCGGTATGGCTACACCTTC